These 2 T cell receptor beta chains were all obtained from the same sample, sequenced in a study of blood T cell repertoires in COVID-19. This table comes from immunoSEQ multiplex PCR, and its TCRdb copy is limited to in-frame clones, with some not included. The data show around 21,000 clones, 60% to 85% seen once. Source material: peripheral blood. The source is a man aged 80 or over with acute or convalescent COVID-19.

The genes are TRBV6-5 and TRBJ1-2, with 7 bases aligning to TRBD1. Per the germline V gene, CDR1 is MNHEY and CDR2 is SVGAGI. V shed 2 bases, J shed 8 bases, and the junction held 8 bases outside the gene matches. The CDR3 is made up of 14 amino acids. The CDR3 is CASSYDRGPEGYTF. The CDR3 bases are TGTGCCAGCAGTTACGATAGGGGGCCGGAAGGCTACACCTTC.

This clone was counted a few times. J is TRBJ1-3 and V is TRBV16; TRBD1 agrees at 8 bases. V was clipped by 3 bases and J by 0 bases; unmatched bases: 7. Germline CDR1 reads KGHSY; CDR2 reads FQNENV. This CDR3 spans 17 amino acids. CDR3 sequence (DNA): TGTGCCAGCAGCCATAAGGGACAGGTACACTCTGGAAACACCATATATTTT. This translates into CASSHKGQVHSGNTIYF.